The TCR beta chain under discussion was sequenced for a study of blood T cell repertoires in COVID-19. Study context: Sites across the United States, Italy and Spain contributed samples from acute and convalescent COVID-19. Nucleic acid was either cDNA or gDNA, and it came from T cells, B-cell-depleted T cells, or PBMCs.

Germline V gene sequence: CDR1 LGHNA, CDR2 YSLEER. V lost 4 bases and J lost 4; bases outside the gene matches: 5. The CDR3 contains 16 residues. Recruitment covered 20 to 25 US areas and drew participants whose ages spanned about 18 to 100 years. Donors were grouped by their self-reported clinical history. This table comes from immunoSEQ multiplex PCR, and its TCRdb copy is limited to in-frame clones, with some not included. The table lists about 390,000 clones, approximately 87% of them singletons. Material for sequencing was PBMCs or T cells enriched from blood (not recorded which). The chain is built from TRBV4-3 and TRBJ2-3; 13 nucleotides agree with TRBD2. The sequence came from a woman aged 50 to 65 who had recovered from COVID-19. CDR3 region: CASSPSTSGGADTQYF. Here the CDR3 DNA reads TGCGCCAGCAGCCCCTCAACTAGCGGGGGGGCAGATACGCAGTATTTT.